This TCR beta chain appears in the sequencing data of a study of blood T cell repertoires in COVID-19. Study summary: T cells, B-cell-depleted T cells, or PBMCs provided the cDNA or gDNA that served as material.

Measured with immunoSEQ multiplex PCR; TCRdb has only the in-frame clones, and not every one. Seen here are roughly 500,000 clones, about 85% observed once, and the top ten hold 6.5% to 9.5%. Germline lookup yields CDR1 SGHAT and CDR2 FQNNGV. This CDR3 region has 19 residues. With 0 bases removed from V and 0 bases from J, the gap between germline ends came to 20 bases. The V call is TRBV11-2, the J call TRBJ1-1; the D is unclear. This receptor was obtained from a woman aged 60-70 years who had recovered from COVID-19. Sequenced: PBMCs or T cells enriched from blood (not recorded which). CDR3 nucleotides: TGTGCCAGCAGCTTAGATCCGAGGGCTAGTCAAACGTTGAACACTGAAGCTTTCTTT. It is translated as CASSLDPRASQTLNTEAFF.